The clone carrying this T cell receptor beta chain showed up just once. Its cognate antigen is unknown. This record belongs to a study of OX40 agonist ivuxolimab in advanced cancers. CDR3 length: 15 amino acids. Germline V gene lookup returns CDR1 SGHRS and CDR2 YFSETQ. Trimming removed 1 base from V and 4 bases from J, with 13 bases in between. Sequencing used immunoSEQ multiplex PCR; TCRdb keeps in-frame clones, though not all of them. The sample includes fewer than 85,000 clones, 87% of them seen just once. General study findings and limits: CD4+ and CD8+ blood T cells expanded clonally by week 6 at 0.1 to 3.0 mg/kg.

This clonotype was obtained from an adult with an advanced solid tumor such as melanoma, head and neck, liver or kidney cancer. This chain links TRBV5-1 with TRBJ2-3, with a weak D call TRBD2 (6 bases). Here the sequenced sample was CD4+ or CD8+ T cells sorted from blood, taken in a trial of the OX40 agonist ivuxolimab. The CDR3, as DNA: TGCGCCAGCAGCTTGTGGGGGACGGGGGCAGATACGCAGTATTTT. This codes for CASSLWGTGADTQYF.